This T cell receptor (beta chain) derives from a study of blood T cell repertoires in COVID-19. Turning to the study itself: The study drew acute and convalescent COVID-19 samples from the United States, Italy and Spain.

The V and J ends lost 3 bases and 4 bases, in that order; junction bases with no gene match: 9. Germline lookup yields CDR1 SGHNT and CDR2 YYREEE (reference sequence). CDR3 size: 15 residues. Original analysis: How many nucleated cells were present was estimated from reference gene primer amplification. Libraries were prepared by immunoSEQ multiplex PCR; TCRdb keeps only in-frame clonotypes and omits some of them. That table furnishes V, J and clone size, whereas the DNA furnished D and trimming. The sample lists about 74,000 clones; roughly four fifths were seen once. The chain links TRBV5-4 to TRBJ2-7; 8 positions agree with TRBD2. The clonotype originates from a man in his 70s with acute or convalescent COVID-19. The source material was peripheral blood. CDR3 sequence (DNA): TGTGCCAGCAGCTCTCAGCGGGGGCCGGGGTACGAGCAGTACTTC. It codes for CASSSQRGPGYEQYF.